These T cell receptor beta chains were read from a single sample in a study of shared clonotypes between healthy human individuals. TCRdb's copy holds only in-frame clones and misses some; the assay was immunoSEQ multiplex PCR. The sample has around 440,000 clones, 77% seen once. Source material: PBMCs. The receptor set was obtained from a woman in her 40s in good health. Some clones in this sample may be carry-over from other donors' samples. Each CDR3 is given with its conserved first and last residue. Each record gives: V gene, clone size, J gene, D gene, CDR3 protein, CDR3 DNA. A D gene is named only where the DNA matches it firmly. Clone size is shown for a subset of rows, as once, few, many or a class of expanded clone.

V: TRBV4-2; size: .; J: TRBJ2-7; D: .; CDR3: CASSQEDNAGEQYF; DNA: TGTGCCAGCAGCCAAGAGGACAACGCCGGCGAGCAGTACTTC
V: TRBV7-9; size: few; J: TRBJ2-3; D: .; CDR3: CASSVGTAEDTQYF; DNA: TGTGCCAGCAGCGTAGGGACCGCGGAAGATACGCAGTATTTT
V: TRBV27; size: .; J: TRBJ2-2; D: TRBD1; CDR3: CASSLGRGRDLAGELFF; DNA: TGTGCCAGCAGTTTAGGCAGGGGGCGCGACTTGGCCGGGGAGCTGTTTTTT
V: TRBV28; size: .; J: TRBJ2-3; D: TRBD1; CDR3: CASTRDRGTDTQYF; DNA: TGTGCCAGCACCCGGGACAGGGGCACAGATACGCAGTATTTT
V: TRBV2; size: .; J: TRBJ2-5; D: .; CDR3: CASSTAGGRETQYF; DNA: TGTGCCAGCAGTACGGCAGGAGGACGGGAGACCCAGTACTTC
V: TRBV7-6; size: .; J: TRBJ2-7; D: TRBD1; CDR3: CASSLAGQPYEQYF; DNA: TGTGCCAGCAGCTTAGCGGGACAGCCTTACGAGCAGTACTTC
V: TRBV6-6; size: .; J: TRBJ1-3; D: .; CDR3: CASSYSRDRGNTIYF; DNA: TGTGCCAGCAGTTACTCGAGAGACAGGGGAAACACCATATATTTT
V: TRBV6-1; size: few; J: TRBJ1-5; D: .; CDR3: CASSDPNQPQHF; DNA: TGTGCCAGCAGTGATCCAAATCAGCCCCAGCATTTT
V: TRBV9; size: .; J: TRBJ2-2; D: .; CDR3: CASSVVPDYTGELFF; DNA: TGTGCCAGCAGCGTAGTCCCAGATTACACCGGGGAGCTGTTTTTT
V: TRBV30; size: .; J: TRBJ2-3; D: .; CDR3: CAWSVPGFSTDTQYF; DNA: TGTGCCTGGAGTGTACCAGGGTTTAGCACAGATACGCAGTATTTT
V: TRBV18; size: .; J: TRBJ2-5; D: .; CDR3: CASLQLVGNHTTRGETQYF; DNA: TGTGCCAGCTTACAATTAGTAGGGAACCACACTACCCGCGGGGAGACCCAGTACTTC
V: TRBV28; size: .; J: TRBJ2-1; D: TRBD2; CDR3: CASSPPGLAGDADEQFF; DNA: TGTGCCAGCAGTCCCCCAGGGCTAGCGGGAGATGCAGATGAGCAGTTCTTC
V: TRBV5-1; size: once; J: TRBJ2-1; D: .; CDR3: CASSTQVAYEQFF; DNA: TGCGCCAGCAGTACCCAGGTAGCGTATGAGCAGTTCTTC
V: TRBV27; size: few; J: TRBJ1-4; D: TRBD1; CDR3: CASSPTGQSNEKLFF; DNA: TGTGCCAGCAGTCCAACGGGACAGAGTAATGAAAAACTGTTTTTT
V: TRBV2; size: .; J: TRBJ1-1; D: .; CDR3: CASSESFSPNTEAFF; DNA: TGTGCCAGCAGTGAATCATTTTCCCCGAACACTGAAGCTTTCTTT
V: TRBV5-1; size: .; J: TRBJ2-7; D: TRBD2; CDR3: CASSLGGTSGFNEQYF; DNA: TGCGCCAGCAGCTTGGGAGGAACTAGCGGGTTCAACGAGCAGTACTTC
V: TRBV19; size: many; J: TRBJ2-5; D: TRBD2; CDR3: CASSIAGGVETQYF; DNA: TGTGCCAGTAGTATAGCGGGAGGGGTGGAGACCCAGTACTTC
V: TRBV6-1; size: .; J: TRBJ2-7; D: TRBD2; CDR3: CASSVWRGSSYEQYF; DNA: TGTGCCAGCAGTGTCTGGCGGGGGAGCTCCTACGAGCAGTACTTC
V: TRBV15; size: .; J: TRBJ2-7; D: .; CDR3: CATSTNLGRYEQYF; DNA: TGTGCCACCAGCACCAACTTAGGTCGCTACGAGCAGTACTTC
V: TRBV11-2; size: .; J: TRBJ1-4; D: TRBD1; CDR3: CASSSLGQGWEKLFF; DNA: TGTGCCAGCAGCTCCCTTGGACAGGGGTGGGAAAAACTGTTTTTT
V: TRBV14; size: .; J: TRBJ1-1; D: .; CDR3: CASSQERITEAFF; DNA: TGTGCCAGCAGCCAAGAAAGGATCACTGAAGCTTTCTTT
V: TRBV5-6; size: .; J: TRBJ2-7; D: TRBD1; CDR3: CASSGTGLHEQYF; DNA: TGTGCCAGCAGCGGGACAGGGTTGCACGAGCAGTACTTC